A single T cell receptor beta chain is shown here with its context. The CDR3 length is 14 residues. Germline CDR1 SGDLS, CDR2 YYNGEE. With 0 bases removed from V and 1 base from J, the gap between germline ends came to 7 bases. The data stem from a study of blood T cell repertoires in COVID-19. Whole-study context: Collection of acute and convalescent COVID-19 samples took place in the United States, Italy and Spain.

Per the study methods: Amplification with reference gene primers provided the estimates of nucleated cell counts. Sequencing was performed with immunoSEQ multiplex PCR; in TCRdb, only in-frame clones are kept and a portion is missing. That table gives V, J and clone size, and the DNA gave D and trimming. The sample has tens of thousands of clones; around 88% are singletons. The J gene is TRBJ2-5, the V gene TRBV9; D remains ambiguous. The sample consisted of peripheral blood. This clonotype was obtained from a woman between 65 and 79 years old with acute or convalescent COVID-19. CDR3 protein: CASSVDLAQETQYF. DNA for the CDR3: TGTGCCAGCAGCGTAGATTTAGCCCAAGAGACCCAGTACTTC.